The 32 T cell receptor beta chains below come from one sample, sequenced in a study of shared clonotypes between healthy human individuals. The assay was immunoSEQ multiplex PCR, and TCRdb's table has in-frame clones only and misses some. Of more than 450,000 clones in the sample, approximately 79% are singletons; the top ten hold around 13%. Sequenced input: PBMCs. The receptors were gathered from a woman aged 40 to 55 in good health. Some clones in this sample may be carry-over from other donors' samples.

J is TRBJ2-2 and V is TRBV5-1; D is ambiguous. The CDR3 is made up of 16 amino acids. The germline CDR1 and CDR2 sequences are SGHRS and YFSETQ. The ends were cut back, 0 bases at V and 1 base at J, with 10 bases in the middle. The CDR3 region is CASSLVGLLNTGELFF. CDR3 in DNA: TGCGCCAGCAGCTTGGTCGGTCTACTGAACACCGGGGAGCTGTTTTTT.

J is TRBJ2-5 and V is TRBV11-2; D might be TRBD1 or TRBD2, each matching 5 bases. The CDR3 length is 15 residues. Germline values: CDR1 SGHAT, CDR2 FQNNGV. Trimming stripped 4 bases from V and 6 bases from J, with 18 bases between. CDR3 bases: TGTGCCAGCAGCTCCGCCTTGAGCGAGGGGAAGACCCAGTACTTC. This encodes CASSSALSEGKTQYF.

The V call is TRBV7-3, the J call TRBJ2-7, with 8 nucleotides matching TRBD2. CDR3 size: 18 residues. The germline V gene encodes CDR1 SGHTA and CDR2 FQGTGA. The V gene end was trimmed by 1 base and the J gene end by 1 base; junction bases not matched to a gene: 12. The CDR3 nucleotides read TGTGCCAGCAGCTTAAACCCCCTCGGGGGGGCCGGTTCCTACGAGCAGTACTTC. It is translated as CASSLNPLGGAGSYEQYF.

This sequence joins TRBV9 and TRBJ2-7; no clear D gene. The CDR3 runs 12 residues. The ends were cut back, 3 bases at V and 3 bases at J, with 7 bases in the middle. The germline gives CDR1 SGDLS, CDR2 YYNGEE. DNA of the CDR3: TGTGCCAGCAGCGCTCCCGGCTACGAGCAGTACTTC. This translates into CASSAPGYEQYF.

This clone came up once. The chain carries TRBV30 and TRBJ2-7; no clear D. CDR1 GTSNPN and CDR2 SVGIG come from the germline V gene (reference sequence). The CDR3 runs to 12 residues. V lost 3 bases to trimming and J lost 4 bases, with 10 bases between them. Here the CDR3 reads CAWRVSAYEQYF. The CDR3 DNA is TGTGCCTGGAGAGTTTCGGCTTACGAGCAGTACTTC.

The chain is built from TRBV11-2 and TRBJ1-4; TRBD1 agrees at 7 bases. J lost 7 bases, V lost 5 bases, and 7 bases had no gene match. CDR1 and CDR2 (germline): SGHAT, FQNNGV. The CDR3 spans 14 residues. The CDR3 protein is CASSADRNGEKLFF. The CDR3 nucleotides read TGTGCCAGCAGCGCGGACAGGAATGGTGAAAAACTGTTTTTT.

This chain connects TRBV4-1 to TRBJ2-1; a weak D match, TRBD1 (6 bases). Germline V lookup: CDR1 MGHRA, CDR2 YSYEKL. V shed 3 bases and J shed 0 bases, with 12 bases lying between them. This CDR3 spans 16 amino acids. The CDR3 loop reads CASSQDSGPSYNEQFF. The CDR3 DNA sequence: TGCGCCAGCAGCCAGGACAGCGGTCCCTCCTACAATGAGCAGTTCTTC.

Details on this clone: Other DNA sequences in this sample translate to the same CDR3. This sequence joins TRBV27 and TRBJ2-2; possibly TRBD2 for D (5 bases). Germline CDR1 MNHEY, CDR2 SMNVEV (reference sequence). CDR3 size: 15 residues. V was cut by 3 bases and J by 2 bases, with 10 bases left in between. Written as DNA, the CDR3 is TGTGCCAGCAGTTTTTCGACGGGAAACACCGGGGAGCTGTTTTTT. This encodes CASSFSTGNTGELFF.

The count of this clone is one. The genes are TRBV28 and TRBJ1-5, with 8 bases aligning to TRBD1. This CDR3 spans 19 amino acids. CDR1 is MDHEN and CDR2 is SYDVKM in the germline V gene. Trimming cost V 6 bases and J 2 bases; bases outside gene matches: 18. The DNA of the CDR3 is TGTGCCAGCAGCGAACGCCGGGACAGGTTAAGATTGGGCAATCAGCCCCAGCATTTT. The encoded protein is CASSERRDRLRLGNQPQHF.

This chain uses TRBV4-2 with TRBJ2-3; D is possibly TRBD2 (6 bases). Germline CDR1 is LGHNA and CDR2 is YNFKEQ. V gave up 2 bases and J gave up 6 bases, with 12 bases separating them. The CDR3 extends over 14 amino acids. CDR3 sequence reads: CASSQPIAADTQYF. Here the CDR3 DNA reads TGTGCCAGCAGCCAACCTATAGCGGCCGATACGCAGTATTTT.

The V and J genes are TRBV7-8 and TRBJ2-3; D is unclear. In germline, CDR1 is SGHVS, CDR2 FQNEAQ. This CDR3 has 16 residues. Trimming removed 6 bases at V and 0 bases at J, with 16 bases between. CDR3 sequence (DNA): TGTGCCAGCAGGCTGTGGGTTTCCTCTAGCACAGATACGCAGTATTTT. Its protein product is CASRLWVSSSTDTQYF.

The chain uses TRBV5-4 and TRBJ2-5; 9 nucleotides agree with TRBD1. The CDR3 contains 16 residues. Unmatched junction bases numbered 4, after V lost 0 bases and J lost 1 base. Germline CDR1 and CDR2: SGHNT and YYREEE (reference sequence). The CDR3: CASSLDGQGFQETQYF. CDR3 sequence (DNA): TGTGCCAGCAGCTTGGATGGACAGGGGTTCCAAGAGACCCAGTACTTC.

The chain joins TRBV27 to TRBJ2-7; 9 bases agree with TRBD2. The CDR3 contains 14 residues. From germline, CDR1 is MNHEY and CDR2 SMNVEV (reference sequence). J was trimmed by 3 bases and V by 6 bases; bases with no gene match: 6. This chain's CDR3 is CASSLAGAYYEQYF. The DNA of the CDR3 is TGTGCCAGCAGCTTAGCGGGAGCTTACTACGAGCAGTACTTC.

V usage is TRBV25-1 and J usage is TRBJ2-1; D is unclear. CDR3 length: 13 residues. Germline V gene lookup returns CDR1 MGHDK and CDR2 SYGVNS. V was clipped by 7 bases and J by 0 bases, with 7 bases between them. CDR3 sequence reads: CASTVGSYNEQFF. In DNA, the CDR3 is TGTGCCAGCACAGTGGGCTCCTACAATGAGCAGTTCTTC.

V gene TRBV11-2 combines with J gene TRBJ1-1; D may be TRBD1 (5 bases). V lost 1 base and J lost 3, with 15 bases in between. The germline gives CDR1 SGHAT, CDR2 FQNNGV. This CDR3 has 16 amino acids. In DNA, the CDR3 is TGTGCCAGCAGCTTAGCGGTTGGCAGGGCGTACACTGAAGCTTTCTTT. Amino acids: CASSLAVGRAYTEAFF.

The rearrangement uses TRBV28 and TRBJ2-7; 8 bases fit TRBD2. CDR1 MDHEN and CDR2 SYDVKM come from the germline V gene. J lost 3 bases, V lost 7 bases, and 8 bases had no gene match. The CDR3 consists of 14 residues. For the CDR3, the DNA is TGTGCCAGCACGATAGCGGGGAGAGTCTACGAGCAGTACTTC. This codes for CASTIAGRVYEQYF.

This clone was seen a single time. V usage is TRBV27 and J usage is TRBJ1-6, with no clear D. CDR1 is MNHEY, CDR2 SMNVEV, per germline (reference sequence). V was shortened by 2 bases and J by 6 bases, with 8 bases between the two germline ends. CDR3 length equals 14 residues. The CDR3 DNA reads as TGTGCCAGCAGTTTACCCGGAGGTAATTCACCCCTCCACTTT. Translating it yields CASSLPGGNSPLHF.

The V call is TRBV6-5, the J call TRBJ2-7; 7 nucleotides align to TRBD2. Germline assignment: CDR1 MNHEY and CDR2 SVGAGI. Trimming took 2 bases from V and 0 from J; bases not matched to a gene: 1. This CDR3 is 14 amino acids long. The CDR3 coding sequence is TGTGCCAGCAGTTACAGGGAGGGCTCCTACGAGCAGTACTTC. Amino acid sequence: CASSYREGSYEQYF.

This rearrangement joins TRBV9 to TRBJ1-1; 8 positions agree with TRBD1. CDR1 is SGDLS, CDR2 YYNGEE, per germline. This CDR3 spans 15 amino acids. V gave up 4 bases and J gave up 3 bases; unmatched junction bases: 8. This chain's CDR3 is CASSPTGDPHTEAFF. CDR3 bases: TGTGCCAGCAGCCCGACAGGGGATCCGCACACTGAAGCTTTCTTT.

This clone came up once. The V gene is TRBV28, the J gene TRBJ2-7; D perhaps matches TRBD2 (6 bases). Germline V gives CDR1 MDHEN, CDR2 SYDVKM. This CDR3 has 14 amino acids. V was clipped by 6 bases and J by 3 bases, with 15 bases between them. The CDR3 region is CASSATGARYEQYF. Here the CDR3 DNA reads TGTGCCAGCAGCGCCACGGGAGCCCGCTACGAGCAGTACTTC.

In its sample, this clone was seen once. This chain connects TRBV5-3 to TRBJ2-5; TRBD2 matches at 9 bases. TRBV5-3 falls under the ORF class, with uncertain function. This CDR3 spans 20 amino acids. J lost 1 base, V lost 4 bases, and 20 bases had no gene match. CDR3 sequence reads: CARSLHLCLAGVPSQETQYF. The DNA for the CDR3 is TGTGCCAGAAGCCTCCACCTGTGTTTAGCGGGAGTCCCCTCCCAAGAGACCCAGTACTTC.

This clone came up once. The V call is TRBV5-1, the J call TRBJ2-2; either TRBD1 or TRBD2 may supply D (6 bases each). Trimming stripped 2 bases from V and 4 bases from J, with 9 bases between. The CDR3 has 14 amino acids. Germline V gene sequence: CDR1 SGHRS, CDR2 YFSETQ. The CDR3 DNA reads TGCGCCAGCAGCTTACAGGGAGGCACCGGGGAGCTGTTTTTT. Translation: CASSLQGGTGELFF. Full variable domain (outside the CDR3, taken from reference TRBV5-1 and TRBJ2-2): KAGVTQTPRYLIKTRGQQVTLSCSPISGHRSVSWYQQTPGQGLQFLFEYFSETQRNKGNFPGRFSGRQFSNSRSEMNVSTLELGDSALYLCASSLQGGTGELFFGEGSRLTVL.

This clone has a single count. A read error may produce the germline difference seen at one junction end. The chain has TRBV7-3 and TRBJ2-3; weak D call: TRBD2 (6 bases). Germline V gives CDR1 SGHTA, CDR2 FQGTGA. This CDR3 spans 16 amino acids. The CDR3 DNA sequence: TGTGCCAGCAGCTTAACAACGATCACTAGCAGAGATACGCAGTATTTT. Translation: CASSLTTITSRDTQYF.

The V and J genes are TRBV18 and TRBJ2-2, with 7 bases lining up with TRBD1. V was pared by 2 bases and J by 3 bases, with 12 bases of the junction left unmatched. Germline V lookup: CDR1 KGHSH, CDR2 LQKENI. The CDR3 runs to 18 residues. The chain's CDR3 is CASSPNGQARGYTGELFF. The CDR3 bases are TGTGCCAGCTCACCAAACGGACAGGCGAGAGGGTACACCGGGGAGCTGTTTTTT. The full variable domain, its missing parts supplied by reference TRBV18 and TRBJ2-2, is NAGVMQNPRHLVRRRGQEARLRCSPMKGHSHVYWYRQLPEEGLKFMVYLQKENIIDESGMPKERFSAEFPKEGPSILRIQQVVRGDSAAYFCASSPNGQARGYTGELFFGEGSRLTVL.

This clone has at least ten counts. The chain employs TRBV15 and TRBJ2-1, with 9 positions matching TRBD1. V lost 0 bases and J lost 8; bases outside the gene matches: 8. CDR1 LNHNV and CDR2 YYDKDF come from the germline V gene (reference sequence). This CDR3 is built from 16 residues. The CDR3 bases are TGTGCCACCAGCAGAGATGCGGGACAGGGTGCCGATGAGCAGTTCTTC. Translating it yields CATSRDAGQGADEQFF.

The DNA of the CDR3 is TGTGCCAGCAGCTCCGGACTAGCGGCGAACACCGGGGAGCTGTTTTTT. This gives the protein CASSSGLAANTGELFF. V usage is TRBV5-4 and J usage is TRBJ2-2, with TRBD2 matching 10 bases. Unmatched junction bases numbered 2, after V lost 3 bases and J lost 0 bases. CDR3 size: 16 residues. Germline loops: CDR1 SGHNT, CDR2 YYREEE (reference sequence).

This clone was found once. This sequence joins TRBV28 and TRBJ2-1; 12 bases align to TRBD2. CDR1 and CDR2 (germline): MDHEN, SYDVKM. J was trimmed by 6 bases and V by 5 bases; bases with no gene match: 5. The length of the CDR3 is 15 residues. As DNA, the CDR3 is TGTGCCAGCAGTATACTAGCGGGAGGTTTCAATGAGCAGTTCTTC. Protein sequence: CASSILAGGFNEQFF.

V usage is TRBV10-3 and J usage is TRBJ2-3; the match to TRBD2 covers 8 bases. The CDR3 spans 15 residues. CDR1 and CDR2 (germline): ENHRY, SYGVKD. The trim removed 4 bases at V and 0 bases at J, leaving 3 bases unmatched. The CDR3 here is CAISGSSGSTDTQYF. CDR3 DNA: TGTGCCATCAGTGGATCTAGCGGGAGCACAGATACGCAGTATTTT.

The V gene is TRBV28, the J gene TRBJ1-2, with TRBD1 matching over 10 bases. Germline V gene data show CDR1 as MDHEN and CDR2 as SYDVKM. V was clipped by 6 bases and J by 5 bases; unmatched bases: 15. This CDR3 region has 17 residues. DNA for the CDR3: TGTGCCAGCAGATCTCTGACAGGGGGCGCTTTTAGGTATGGCTACACCTTC. Protein sequence: CASRSLTGGAFRYGYTF.

This chain joins TRBV29-1 and TRBJ2-2, with 11 bases matching TRBD2. The J segment lost 1 base and the V segment lost 3 bases, leaving 7 bases of the junction unmatched. The CDR3 spans 17 residues. Germline values: CDR1 SQVTM, CDR2 ANQGSEA. DNA of the CDR3: TGCAGCGTTGAGCAGGGTGGACTAGCGGGGAACACCGGGGAGCTGTTTTTT. Translated, it gives CSVEQGGLAGNTGELFF.

There are a few counts of this clone. This chain connects TRBV7-8 to TRBJ2-7, with D possibly being TRBD1 or TRBD2 (6 bases each). CDR3 length: 15 amino acids. V dropped 5 bases and J dropped 3 bases, with 17 bases sitting between them. CDR1 SGHVS and CDR2 FQNEAQ come from the germline V gene. DNA for the CDR3: TGTGCCAGCAGCCCCACCGGGGGCCTGGTCTACGAGCAGTACTTC. This codes for CASSPTGGLVYEQYF.

The chain carries TRBV7-5 and TRBJ1-2; the table's D call, TRBD1, has no DNA check behind it. TRBV7-5 constitutes a pseudogene. This CDR3 has 13 residues. The CDR3 bases are TGTGCCAGCAGCCACAGGGGTAACTATGGCTACACCTTC. Its translation: CASSHRGNYGYTF.